Below, 27 T cell receptor beta chains from the same sample are listed, as sequenced in a study of T cell responses to AZD1222 COVID-19 vaccine. Here immunoSEQ multiplex PCR was the method, and the copy in TCRdb shows in-frame clones only, minus some. The repertoire holds more than 60,000 clones, with about nine tenths as singletons. The sample here was peripheral blood, taken 28 days after the second AZD1222 dose. The receptors were gathered from an adult who received the AZD1222 COVID-19 vaccine.

The chain recombines TRBV15 with TRBJ2-1; TRBD2 matches 11 bases. There are 14 residues in the CDR3. Germline V gene lookup returns CDR1 LNHNV and CDR2 YYDKDF (reference sequence). With V trimmed by 0 bases and J by 9 bases, 1 base remained unmatched. The CDR3: CATSRDLAGGEQFF. The CDR3 DNA reads TGTGCCACCAGCAGAGATCTAGCGGGGGGTGAGCAGTTCTTC.

The V call is TRBV30, the J call TRBJ1-5, with D possibly matching TRBD1 (5 bases). The CDR3 loop spans 16 amino acids. Germline-derived CDR1 and CDR2 are GTSNPN and SVGIG (reference sequence). V gave up 2 bases and J gave up 0 bases, with 14 bases separating them. This CDR3 reads CAWSFRTLGSNQPQHF. Written as DNA, the CDR3 is TGTGCCTGGAGTTTCAGGACATTAGGTAGCAATCAGCCCCAGCATTTT. Looking up the rest from reference TRBV30 and TRBJ1-5 gives the full variable domain: SQTIHQWPATLVQPVGSPLSLECTVEGTSNPNLYWYRQAAGRGLQLLFYSVGIGQISSEVPQNLSASRPQDRQFILSSKKLLLSDSGFYLCAWSFRTLGSNQPQHFGDGTRLSIL.

V and J are TRBV7-2 and TRBJ2-7; 9 bases are a match to TRBD1. The CDR3 consists of 15 residues. Germline assignment: CDR1 SGHTA and CDR2 FQGNSA. Trimming removed 3 bases from V and 6 bases from J; junction bases left unmatched: 9. The CDR3 region is CASSFSGTGSREQYF. The CDR3 DNA reads TGTGCCAGCAGCTTTTCCGGGACAGGGAGTCGCGAGCAGTACTTC.

CDR3 residues: CASSEVTDTQYF. The CDR3 DNA reads as TGTGCCAGCAGTGAAGTGACAGATACGCAGTATTTT. V usage is TRBV6-1 and J usage is TRBJ2-3, with D uncertain. Germline V gene sequence: CDR1 MNHNS, CDR2 SASEGT. There are 12 residues in the CDR3. V lost 1 base and J lost 3, with 2 bases in between.

This chain joins TRBV4-2 and TRBJ2-7; possible D gene TRBD2, 6 bases. CDR1 is LGHNA and CDR2 is YNFKEQ in the germline V gene. V dropped 0 bases and J dropped 7 bases, with 19 bases sitting between them. CDR3 length: 16 residues. CDR3 loop: CASSQDSVASEREQYF. CDR3 DNA sequence: TGTGCCAGCAGCCAAGATTCGGTGGCTAGCGAAAGGGAGCAGTACTTC.

This rearrangement joins TRBV7-8 to TRBJ1-5; TRBD1 aligns across 7 bases. The V segment lost 5 bases and the J segment 5 bases; nucleotides outside the gene matches: 3. There are 13 residues in the CDR3. CDR1 and CDR2 from the germline V gene are SGHVS and FQNEAQ. The CDR3 reads CASSRDSYQPQHF. The CDR3 DNA reads TGTGCCAGCAGCCGGGACAGCTATCAGCCCCAGCATTTT. Variable domain in full (rest from reference TRBV7-8 and TRBJ1-5): GAGVSQSPRYKVAKRGQDVALRCDPISGHVSLFWYQQALGQGPEFLTYFQNEAQLDKSGLPSDRFFAERPEGSVSTLKIQRTQQEDSAVYLCASSRDSYQPQHFGDGTRLSIL.

The chain joins TRBV27 to TRBJ2-1; no clear D. The CDR3 covers 16 residues. Germline CDR1 MNHEY, CDR2 SMNVEV (reference sequence). Trimming pared 6 bases from V and 0 bases from J, leaving 15 bases between. The CDR3, as DNA: TGTGCCAGCAGCCGTCGTGTCGGCAGCTCCTACAATGAGCAGTTCTTC. Protein sequence: CASSRRVGSSYNEQFF.

The rearrangement links TRBV10-3 to TRBJ1-1, with 7 bases aligning to TRBD1. This CDR3 spans 13 amino acids. The V segment lost 6 bases and the J segment 1 base; nucleotides outside the gene matches: 2. Germline V lookup: CDR1 ENHRY, CDR2 SYGVKD. In DNA, the CDR3 is TGTGCCATCAGCAGACAGGGGAACACTGAAGCTTTCTTT. Translation: CAISRQGNTEAFF.

The chain recombines TRBV3-1 (or the pseudogene TRBV3-2) with TRBJ2-7, with D possibly matching TRBD2 (6 bases). CDR3 size: 17 residues. CDR1 LGHDT and CDR2 YNNKEL come from the germline V gene (reference sequence). V dropped 1 base and J dropped 6 bases, with 22 bases sitting between them. The CDR3 nucleotides are TGTGCCAGCAGCCAAGGGACTGAGGCGGGGACCCCCTCCGAGCAGTACTTC. Its protein product is CASSQGTEAGTPSEQYF.

The chain recombines TRBV25-1 with TRBJ1-5; a weak D match, TRBD1 (6 bases). V was clipped by 6 bases and J by 6 bases, with 12 bases between them. Germline V gene sequence: CDR1 MGHDK, CDR2 SYGVNS. This CDR3 is built from 13 residues. CDR3 DNA: TGTGCCAGCAGACAGGGTAGGGGTCAGCCCCAGCATTTT. This codes for CASRQGRGQPQHF.

This rearrangement joins TRBV28 to TRBJ1-6, with no clear D. V shed 4 bases and J shed 0 bases, with 10 bases lying between them. CDR3 length: 16 amino acids. Germline CDR1 MDHEN, CDR2 SYDVKM. CDR3 bases: TGTGCCAGCAGTTCTGAACAGAGCTCCTATAATTCACCCCTCCACTTT. This gives the protein CASSSEQSSYNSPLHF.

The chain combines TRBV28 with TRBJ1-2; D gene unclear. CDR1 is MDHEN and CDR2 is SYDVKM in the germline V gene. V lost 2 bases to trimming and J lost 2 bases, with 12 bases between them. CDR3 length: 15 amino acids. In DNA, the CDR3 is TGTGCCAGCAGTTTAAAGGGCAGATCCAACTATGGCTACACCTTC. This sequence encodes CASSLKGRSNYGYTF.

The chain couples TRBV19 to TRBJ2-5; D not resolved. The CDR3 has 11 amino acids. Germline V CDR1 and CDR2: LNHDA, SQIVND (reference sequence). V lost 6 bases and J 2 bases, leaving 4 bases between the germline ends. Here the CDR3 reads CASRIQETQYF. In nucleotides, the CDR3 is TGTGCCAGTAGGATACAAGAGACCCAGTACTTC.

A single count supports this clone. The V gene is TRBV2, the J gene TRBJ2-2, with a tentative D call TRBD1 (5 bases). The length of the CDR3 is 11 residues. The V end was cut by 6 bases, the J end by 6 bases, with 5 bases between. Germline CDR1 SNHLY, CDR2 FYNNEI. In DNA, the CDR3 is TGTGCCAGCAGAGGGGCCGGGGAGCTGTTTTTT. Amino acids: CASRGAGELFF.

The V and J genes are TRBV3-1 (or the pseudogene TRBV3-2) and TRBJ1-2; D gene ambiguous. Germline loops: CDR1 LGHDT, CDR2 YNNKEL (reference sequence). Trimming shortened V by 1 base and J by 0 bases, and 9 bases separated the two germline ends. The CDR3 loop spans 15 amino acids. The CDR3 DNA reads as TGTGCCAGCAGCCAAGGACCGCAGTCTAACTATGGCTACACCTTC. Amino acids: CASSQGPQSNYGYTF.

The V and J genes are TRBV5-4 and TRBJ2-7, with 8 bases lining up with TRBD1. The V and J ends lost 4 bases and 3 bases, in that order; junction bases with no gene match: 6. Germline loops: CDR1 SGHNT, CDR2 YYREEE (reference sequence). CDR3 size: 14 residues. The CDR3 nucleotides read TGTGCCAGCAGCCCCAGGGGGCTCGGCTACGAGCAGTACTTC. It yields the protein CASSPRGLGYEQYF.

The genes are TRBV28 and TRBJ1-1, with TRBD1 as a possible D gene (5 bases). The V gene lost 8 bases and the J gene lost 11 bases, with 24 bases spanning the gap. The CDR3 sequence is 14 residues long. CDR1 is MDHEN, CDR2 SYDVKM, per germline. The chain's CDR3 is CASVKGRLPGHAFF. The CDR3 DNA is TGTGCCAGCGTGAAGGGGCGGCTCCCCGGCCATGCTTTCTTT.

The V gene is TRBV19, the J gene TRBJ2-7; TRBD2 aligns across 8 bases. V gave up 6 bases and J gave up 5 bases; unmatched junction bases: 15. CDR1 LNHDA and CDR2 SQIVND come from the germline V gene (reference sequence). The CDR3 has 16 residues. The CDR3 DNA is TGTGCCAGTAGCCGAAACTCGGGGGCGGGGGGCCACGAGCAGTACTTC. Translated, it gives CASSRNSGAGGHEQYF.

The CDR3 DNA reads as TGTGCCATCAGTGAGGGTCTGGCGGGAAACATTCAGTACTTC. Translation: CAISEGLAGNIQYF. The chain recombines TRBV10-3 with TRBJ2-4, with a tentative D call TRBD2 (5 bases). This CDR3 has 14 amino acids. V was pared by 2 bases and J by 6 bases, with 11 bases between. Germline-derived CDR1 and CDR2 are ENHRY and SYGVKD.

The CDR3 here is CASSYGQGVASGANVLTF. The CDR3 bases are TGTGCCAGCAGCTATGGACAGGGGGTTGCCTCTGGGGCCAACGTCCTGACTTTC. This rearrangement joins TRBV5-5 to TRBJ2-6; 10 bases map to TRBD1. This CDR3 has 18 amino acids. V trimming: 3 bases; J trimming: 0 bases; junction bases outside the gene matches: 6. In germline, CDR1 is SGHKS, CDR2 YYEKEE (reference sequence).

This clone was seen only once. The V and J genes are TRBV21-1 and TRBJ1-2; TRBD1 was called by the table and not checked on the DNA. TRBV21-1 is classified as a pseudogene. The CDR3 is 15 residues long. CDR3 bases: TGTGCCAGCACGCGTCGCTGGACAGCGCTCTATGGCTACACCTTC. It codes for CASTRRWTALYGYTF.

The chain couples TRBV6-5 to TRBJ2-7; the D gene is possibly TRBD1 (5 bases). V lost 4 bases and J lost 2, with 9 bases in between. Germline V gene lookup returns CDR1 MNHEY and CDR2 SVGAGI. CDR3 size: 13 residues. In nucleotides, the CDR3 is TGTGCCAGCAGTTCAGGGCAGCCCTACGAGCAGTACTTC. Translated, it gives CASSSGQPYEQYF.

This clone was counted only a few times. The gene calls are TRBV5-1 and TRBJ1-1; weak D call: TRBD1 (5 bases). Trimming removed 4 bases from V and 3 bases from J, with 16 bases in between. CDR3 size: 15 residues. Germline values: CDR1 SGHRS, CDR2 YFSETQ. In DNA form, the CDR3 reads TGCGCCAGCAGCCCCGGGAGGGGTCCCTACACTGAAGCTTTCTTT. Amino acids: CASSPGRGPYTEAFF.

This chain uses TRBV30 with TRBJ1-2; the D gene is possibly TRBD1 (5 bases). CDR1 GTSNPN and CDR2 SVGIG come from the germline V gene (reference sequence). This CDR3 comprises 13 residues. The ends were cut back, 1 base at V and 3 bases at J, with 9 bases in the middle. This chain's CDR3 is CAWSDGDHYGYTF. In DNA, the CDR3 is TGTGCCTGGAGTGATGGGGACCACTATGGCTACACCTTC.

V usage is TRBV19 and J usage is TRBJ2-2; D uncertain. The ends were cut back, 6 bases at V and 0 bases at J, with 8 bases in the middle. The CDR3 is 14 residues long. Per the germline V gene, CDR1 is LNHDA and CDR2 is SQIVND (reference sequence). The CDR3 reads CASSPGTNTGELFF. The CDR3 region has the DNA TGTGCCAGTAGCCCAGGCACGAACACCGGGGAGCTGTTTTTT.

This clone was observed a few times. This rearrangement joins TRBV4-1 to TRBJ1-2, with D possibly TRBD1 on 5 matching bases. Trimming cost V 7 bases and J 0 bases, with 9 bases left between them. In germline, CDR1 is MGHRA, CDR2 YSYEKL. The CDR3 is 13 amino acids. The CDR3 nucleotides are TGCGCCAGCACCAGAGGGGCTAACTATGGCTACACCTTC. The encoded protein is CASTRGANYGYTF.

The chain links TRBV5-6 to TRBJ2-1, with TRBD2 identical over 8 bases. Germline V CDR1 and CDR2: SGHDT, YYEEEE. V lost 4 bases to trimming and J lost 8 bases; unmatched junction nucleotides: 17. The CDR3 has 17 residues. This chain's CDR3 is CASSRGGPAGPWDEQFF. The CDR3 coding sequence is TGTGCCAGCAGCCGCGGGGGGCCAGCGGGGCCTTGGGATGAGCAGTTCTTC.